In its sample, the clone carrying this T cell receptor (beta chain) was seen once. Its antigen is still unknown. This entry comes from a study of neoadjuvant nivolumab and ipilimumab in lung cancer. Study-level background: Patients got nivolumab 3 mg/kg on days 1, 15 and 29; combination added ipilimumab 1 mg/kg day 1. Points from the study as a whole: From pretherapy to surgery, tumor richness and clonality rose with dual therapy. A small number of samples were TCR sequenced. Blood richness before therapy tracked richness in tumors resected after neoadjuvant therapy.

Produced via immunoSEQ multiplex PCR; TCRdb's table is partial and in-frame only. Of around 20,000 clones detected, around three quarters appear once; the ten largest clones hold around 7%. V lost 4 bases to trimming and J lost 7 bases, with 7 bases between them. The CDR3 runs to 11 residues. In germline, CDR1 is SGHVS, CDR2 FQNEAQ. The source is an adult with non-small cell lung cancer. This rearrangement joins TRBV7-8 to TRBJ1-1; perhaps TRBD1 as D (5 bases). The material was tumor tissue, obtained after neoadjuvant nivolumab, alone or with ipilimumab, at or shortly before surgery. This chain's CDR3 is CASSWDGEAFF. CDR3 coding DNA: TGTGCCAGCAGCTGGGACGGTGAAGCTTTCTTT.